The 15 T cell receptor beta chains below come from one sample, sequenced in a study of T-cell reconstitution after alpha-beta-depleted transplantation in children. It was with unique molecular identifiers that the TCRbeta library was prepared. Using its own MiXCR run on the PCR reads, TCRdb lists one record per CDR3 protein. Among about 420,000 distinct CDR3 sequences listed, about a tenth were seen once. The specimen comprised PBMCs from the stem cell graft donor, sampled from the stem cell graft. The receptors come from a human donor who donated a stem cell graft to a child with acute myeloid leukemia.

This clonotype appeared a few times. This chain links TRBV5-1 with TRBJ1-2, with unresolved D. Deletions cut 0 bases from V and 0 bases from J, with 6 bases between. The CDR3 totals 14 residues. In germline, CDR1 is SGHRS, CDR2 YFSETQ. CDR3 nucleotide sequence: TGCGCCAGCAGCTTGGATATGTCTAACTATGGCTACACCTTC. Amino acid sequence: CASSLDMSNYGYTF.

A few counts support this clonotype. The chain carries TRBV11-1 and TRBJ2-6, with 12 nucleotides matching TRBD1. Germline V CDR1 and CDR2: SGHAT, FQDESV (reference sequence). The CDR3 has 19 residues. Trimming cost V 5 bases and J 3 bases; bases outside gene matches: 11. For the CDR3, the DNA is TGTGCCAGCAGCGTCGGGACAGGGGGCGTCTCGGGTGGGGCCAACGTCCTGACTTTC. Protein sequence: CASSVGTGGVSGGANVLTF.

This clonotype was detected a few times. The chain joins TRBV20-1 to TRBJ1-2; 12 bases are a match to TRBD1. The germline gives CDR1 DFQATT, CDR2 SNEGSKA (reference sequence). With V trimmed by 6 bases and J by 3 bases, 8 bases remained unmatched. The length of the CDR3 is 15 residues. CDR3 region: CSATPGQGADYGYTF. The CDR3 DNA is TGCAGTGCAACACCGGGACAGGGGGCCGACTATGGCTACACCTTC.

This clonotype has only a few counts. The V call is TRBV12-3 or TRBV12-4, the J call TRBJ1-4; TRBD1 might be the D (6 bases). The CDR3 is made up of 15 amino acids. Trimming shortened V by 3 bases and J by 10 bases, and 18 bases separated the two germline ends. CDR3 protein: CASSLGDTGRGKLFF. Here the CDR3 DNA reads TGTGCCAGCAGTTTGGGGGACACCGGTCGGGGAAAACTGTTTTTT.

There are a few counts of this clonotype. The DNA for the CDR3 is TGTGCCAGCTCACCTCTGGACAGGACAGAGACCCAGTACTTC. Translating it yields CASSPLDRTETQYF. This chain links TRBV18 with TRBJ2-5, with 7 bases identical to TRBD1. Germline V gene lookup returns CDR1 KGHSH and CDR2 LQKENI. The CDR3 runs to 14 residues. V was pared by 3 bases and J by 4 bases, with 5 bases of the junction left unmatched.

In this sample, this clonotype turned up a few times. V and J are TRBV2 and TRBJ2-5; D is unclear. V gave up 7 bases and J gave up 5 bases, with 11 bases separating them. Germline V gene sequence: CDR1 SNHLY, CDR2 FYNNEI. This CDR3 region has 12 residues. DNA of the CDR3: TGTGCCAGCAACGGGCAAGAGGAGACCCAGTACTTC. Its protein is CASNGQEETQYF. Together with reference TRBV2 and TRBJ2-5, the CDR3 gives the full variable domain: EPEVTQTPSHQVTQMGQEVILRCVPISNHLYFYWYRQILGQKVEFLVSFYNNEISEKSEIFDDQFSVERPDGSNFTLKIRSTKLEDSAMYFCASNGQEETQYFGPGTRLLVL.

The gene calls are TRBV5-1 and TRBJ2-7; TRBD1 aligns across 8 bases. CDR1 is SGHRS and CDR2 is YFSETQ in the germline V gene. V lost 3 bases to trimming and J lost 2 bases; unmatched junction nucleotides: 7. This CDR3 has 15 amino acids. This CDR3 is CASSSSGGGTYEQYF. DNA of the CDR3: TGCGCCAGCAGCTCATCAGGGGGCGGTACCTACGAGCAGTACTTC.

This clonotype was seen just once. V usage is TRBV12-3 or TRBV12-4 and J usage is TRBJ1-1; D uncertain. V gave up 3 bases and J gave up 4 bases, with 12 bases separating them. This CDR3 has 14 residues. The CDR3 nucleotides read TGTGCCAGCAGTTTTTCCCGATTCCTCACTGAAGCTTTCTTT. Its protein is CASSFSRFLTEAFF.

The chain joins TRBV6-2 or TRBV6-3 to TRBJ2-1; perhaps TRBD2 as D (6 bases). The V end lost 5 bases, the J end lost 3 bases, and 11 bases lay between the germline ends. This CDR3 contains 14 residues. The germline CDR1 and CDR2 sequences are MNHEY and SVGEGT. The CDR3 nucleotides read TGTGCCAGCAGTCCAACGGACTACTACAATGAGCAGTTCTTC. Translating it yields CASSPTDYYNEQFF.

The V gene is TRBV6-2 or TRBV6-3, the J gene TRBJ2-1; 16 nucleotides line up with TRBD2. There are 19 residues in the CDR3. The germline gives CDR1 MNHEY, CDR2 SVGEGT. J was trimmed by 6 bases and V by 1 base; bases with no gene match: 9. CDR3: CASSYFPGLAGGLSNEQFF. CDR3 nucleotides: TGTGCCAGCAGTTACTTTCCGGGACTAGCGGGGGGGCTCAGCAATGAGCAGTTCTTC.

The rearrangement uses TRBV20-1 and TRBJ2-2; 8 bases fit TRBD1. V dropped 5 bases and J dropped 6; count of bases not matched to a gene: 8. CDR1 is DFQATT and CDR2 is SNEGSKA in the germline V gene (reference sequence). This CDR3 comprises 14 residues. In nucleotides, the CDR3 is TGCAGTGCTCAAACGACAGGGGCGGCCGGGGAGCTGTTTTTT. Translating gives CSAQTTGAAGELFF.

This chain uses TRBV5-1 with TRBJ2-7; 9 bases fit TRBD1. The CDR3 loop spans 17 amino acids. The V and J ends lost 4 bases and 3 bases, in that order; junction bases with no gene match: 14. Looked up from germline, CDR1 is SGHRS and CDR2 is YFSETQ. CDR3 nucleotides: TGCGCCAGCAGCCTGGGGGGCAGGGACAGGGTTTTCTACGAGCAGTACTTC. It codes for CASSLGGRDRVFYEQYF. The variable domain in full, with the rest retrieved from reference TRBV5-1 and TRBJ2-7, is KAGVTQTPRYLIKTRGQQVTLSCSPISGHRSVSWYQQTPGQGLQFLFEYFSETQRNKGNFPGRFSGRQFSNSRSEMNVSTLELGDSALYLCASSLGGRDRVFYEQYFGPGTRLTVT.

This clonotype has ten or more counts. For the CDR3, the DNA is TGTGCCAGCAGCCTGGGACCAGGTAATGAGTACTTC. This codes for CASSLGPGNEYF. The chain has TRBV12-3 or TRBV12-4 and TRBJ2-7; either TRBD1 or TRBD2 may fit D (5 bases each). This CDR3 has 12 residues. The V gene lost 6 bases and the J gene lost 11 bases, with 17 bases spanning the gap.

The chain employs TRBV4-2 and TRBJ2-1; the match to TRBD2 covers 12 bases. Trimming cost V 0 bases and J 7 bases; bases outside gene matches: 7. There are 17 residues in the CDR3. Germline assignment: CDR1 LGHNA and CDR2 YNFKEQ. The CDR3 protein is CASSQDHLAGGMNEQFF. The CDR3, as DNA: TGTGCCAGCAGCCAAGATCACCTAGCGGGAGGGATGAATGAGCAGTTCTTC.

V is TRBV20-1 and J is TRBJ2-7, with 7 bases that match TRBD1. Germline CDR1 and CDR2: DFQATT and SNEGSKA (reference sequence). This CDR3 spans 14 amino acids. V trimming: 5 bases; J trimming: 2 bases; junction bases outside the gene matches: 9. The CDR3 sequence is CSAHRTGSPYEQYF. The DNA of the CDR3 is TGCAGTGCTCACCGGACAGGTAGCCCCTACGAGCAGTACTTC.